Described below is a single T cell receptor (beta chain) sequence and its context. Its antigen specificity is not known. No qualities accompany the bases; no much larger clone lies one base away. The collaborating institutions used their own protocols to collect whole blood in K2EDTA tubes. For TCRbeta analysis, collaborators shipped samples as frozen whole blood, isolated PBMCs, or DNA extracted from either of those sample types. The CDR3 measures 14 amino acids from cysteine to phenylalanine. The sequence is cut down to CDR3 DNA, 42 bases in frame from base 1. As encoded in the germline V gene, CDR1 is SGHTA while CDR2 is FQGNSA. V is shortened by 1 base, J by 4 bases, and the region joining them spans 8 bases. The data were taken from a study of blood T cell repertoires in COVID-19 (TCRdb year 2020). Looking at the study overall: Samples from collaborators originated in the United States, Italy and Spain and spanned both the acute and convalescent phases of COVID-19. The prospective study material was composed of cDNA or gDNA derived from T cells, B-cell-depleted T cells, or PBMCs. Subjects who had been exposed to COVID-19, were actively infected with it, or had recovered from it provided the deeply sampled blood TCRbeta repertoires that made up the dataset. The repertoires were released in a freely available public database meant as a resource for research on the immune response to SARS-CoV-2. The samples were drawn from two sources: the first 160 participants of the ongoing ImmuneRACE study, and 950 to 1,500 subjects contributed by 6 global collaborators. Nearly every sample came with metadata listing a de-identified subject ID, COVID-19 status, age in years and sex. Where available, HLA class I and class II types were taken from metadata supplied by the sample provider and were not determined by assay-based typing. Study-wide findings and limitations: The quantity of clinical and demographic metadata differed by source and by participant and was supplied without curation.

TCRbeta CDR3 regions were amplified from genomic DNA using the immunoSEQ Assay, a bias-controlled multiplex PCR. The authors' analysis ran thus. The number of nucleated cells in each sample was estimated from the amplification of reference gene primers within the assay. Sequence reads were collapsed and filtered to measure the absolute abundance of every unique TCRbeta CDR3 rearrangement. For each sample, productive Simpson clonality was calculated as the square root of Simpson's diversity index across productive rearrangements. TCRdb's version of the immuneACCESS table is confined to in-frame rearrangements and falls short of the full clone set. An unresolved V gene accounts for under half of the shortfall where checked; the remainder is of unknown origin. V, J and clone size are those of that table, while D and trimming were read from the DNA. In this sample the table shows over 200,000 clones, about nine tenths of which occur a single time. The ten largest clones capture 2.7% of the sample.

The sequence was collected from a woman aged 60 to 75 with acute or convalescent COVID-19. This sequence uses TRBV7-2 and TRBJ1-5, with TRBD1 tentatively as D gene (5 bases match). The sequenced sample consisted of peripheral blood. The DNA sequence is as follows: TGTGCCAGCAGCTTAGGGGGCTGGAATCAGCCCCAGCATTTT. Its translation is CASSLGGWNQPQHF. With all but the CDR3 taken from the reference TRBV7-2 and TRBJ1-5 genes, the full variable domain is: GAGVSQSPSNKVTEKGKDVELRCDPISGHTALYWYRQSLGQGLEFLIYFQGNSAPDKSGLPSDRFSAERTGGSVSTLTIQRTQQEDSAVYLCASSLGGWNQPQHFGDGTRLSIL.